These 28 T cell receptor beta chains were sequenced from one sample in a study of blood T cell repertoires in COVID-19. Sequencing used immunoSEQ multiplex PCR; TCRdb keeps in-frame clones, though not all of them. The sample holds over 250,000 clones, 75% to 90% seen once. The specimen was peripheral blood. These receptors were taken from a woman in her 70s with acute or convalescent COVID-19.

The CDR3 DNA reads TGCGCCAGCAGCCACAAGAACGGACAGGTTTCCTATGGCTACACCTTC. It specifies CASSHKNGQVSYGYTF. V and J are TRBV4-1 and TRBJ1-2, with 7 bases aligning to TRBD1. The V segment lost 3 bases and the J segment 4 bases; nucleotides outside the gene matches: 11. This CDR3 has 16 amino acids. Germline V lookup: CDR1 MGHRA, CDR2 YSYEKL.

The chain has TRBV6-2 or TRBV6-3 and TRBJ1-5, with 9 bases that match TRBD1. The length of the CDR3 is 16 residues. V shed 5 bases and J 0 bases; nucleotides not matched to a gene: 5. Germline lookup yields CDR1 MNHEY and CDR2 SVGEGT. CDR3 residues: CASSRRQGGSNQPQHF. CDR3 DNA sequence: TGTGCCAGCAGTAGACGACAGGGGGGTAGCAATCAGCCCCAGCATTTT.

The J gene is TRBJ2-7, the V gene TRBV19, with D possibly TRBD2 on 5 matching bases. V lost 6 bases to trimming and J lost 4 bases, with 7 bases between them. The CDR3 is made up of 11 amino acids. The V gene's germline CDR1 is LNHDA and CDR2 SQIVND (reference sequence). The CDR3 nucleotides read TGTGCCAGTAGAGCGGAGTACGAGCAGTACTTC. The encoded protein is CASRAEYEQYF.

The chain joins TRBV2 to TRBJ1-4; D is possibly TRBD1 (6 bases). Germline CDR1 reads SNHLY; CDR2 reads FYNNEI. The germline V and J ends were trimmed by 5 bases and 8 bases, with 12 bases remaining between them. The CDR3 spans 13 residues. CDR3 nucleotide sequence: TGTGCCAGCAGTTACAGGGTATCGGAAAAACTGTTTTTT. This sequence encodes CASSYRVSEKLFF. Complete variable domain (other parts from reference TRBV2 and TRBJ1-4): EPEVTQTPSHQVTQMGQEVILRCVPISNHLYFYWYRQILGQKVEFLVSFYNNEISEKSEIFDDQFSVERPDGSNFTLKIRSTKLEDSAMYFCASSYRVSEKLFFGSGTQLSVL.

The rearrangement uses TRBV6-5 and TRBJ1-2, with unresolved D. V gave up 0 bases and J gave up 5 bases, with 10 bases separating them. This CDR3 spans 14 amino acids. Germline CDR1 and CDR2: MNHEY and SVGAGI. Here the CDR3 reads CASSYSRDSYGYTF. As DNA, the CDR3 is TGTGCCAGCAGTTACTCTCGGGATTCTTATGGCTACACCTTC.

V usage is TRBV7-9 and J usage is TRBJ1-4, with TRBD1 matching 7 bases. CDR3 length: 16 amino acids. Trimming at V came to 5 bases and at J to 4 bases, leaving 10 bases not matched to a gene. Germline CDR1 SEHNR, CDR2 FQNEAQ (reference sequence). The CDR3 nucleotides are TGTGCCAGCAGCCGTTGGACAGGTTCGGGTAATGAAAAACTGTTTTTT. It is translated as CASSRWTGSGNEKLFF.

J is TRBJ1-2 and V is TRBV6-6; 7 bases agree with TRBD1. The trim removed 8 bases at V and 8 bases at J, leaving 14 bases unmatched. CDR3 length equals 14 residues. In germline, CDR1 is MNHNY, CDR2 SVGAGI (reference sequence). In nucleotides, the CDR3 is TGTGCCAGCTCCTCGGGACAGTACTCAAGCGGCTACACCTTC. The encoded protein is CASSSGQYSSGYTF.

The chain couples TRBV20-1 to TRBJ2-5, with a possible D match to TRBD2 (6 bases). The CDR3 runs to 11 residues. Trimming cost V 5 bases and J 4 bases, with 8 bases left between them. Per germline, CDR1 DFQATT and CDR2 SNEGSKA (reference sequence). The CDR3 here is CSAVGGETQYF. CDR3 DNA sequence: TGCAGTGCTGTCGGGGGAGAGACCCAGTACTTC.

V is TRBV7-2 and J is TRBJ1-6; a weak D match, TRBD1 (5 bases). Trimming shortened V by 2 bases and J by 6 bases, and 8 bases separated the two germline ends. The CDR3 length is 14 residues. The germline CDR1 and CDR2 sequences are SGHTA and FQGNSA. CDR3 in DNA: TGTGCCAGCAGCTTACAGGGTAGTAATTCACCCCTCCACTTT. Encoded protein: CASSLQGSNSPLHF.

CDR3 sequence (DNA): TGTGCCAGCAGTTCCGGGACAGGGCAGATCTCGTACCAAGAGACCCAGTACTTC. It translates to CASSSGTGQISYQETQYF. This chain connects TRBV27 to TRBJ2-5; 9 nucleotides agree with TRBD1. CDR1 MNHEY and CDR2 SMNVEV come from the germline V gene (reference sequence). The CDR3 is made up of 18 amino acids. Trimming removed 4 bases from V and 0 bases from J; junction bases left unmatched: 12.

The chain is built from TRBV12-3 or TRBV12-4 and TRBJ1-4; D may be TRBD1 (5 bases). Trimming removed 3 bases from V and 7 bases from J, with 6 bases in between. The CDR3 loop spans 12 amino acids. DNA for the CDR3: TGTGCCAGCAGTTTGGGGCCTGAAAAACTGTTTTTT. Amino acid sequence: CASSLGPEKLFF.

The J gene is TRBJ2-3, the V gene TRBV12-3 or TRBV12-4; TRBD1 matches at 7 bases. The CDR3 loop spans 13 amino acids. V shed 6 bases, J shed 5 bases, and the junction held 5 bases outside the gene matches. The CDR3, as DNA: TGTGCCAGCAGCTACACAGGGGAAGATACGCAGTATTTT. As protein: CASSYTGEDTQYF.

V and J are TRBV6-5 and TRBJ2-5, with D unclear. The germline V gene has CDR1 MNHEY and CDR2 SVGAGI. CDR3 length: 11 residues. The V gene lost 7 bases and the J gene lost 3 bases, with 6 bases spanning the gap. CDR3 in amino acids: CASTMKETQYF. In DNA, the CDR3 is TGTGCCAGCACTATGAAAGAGACCCAGTACTTC.

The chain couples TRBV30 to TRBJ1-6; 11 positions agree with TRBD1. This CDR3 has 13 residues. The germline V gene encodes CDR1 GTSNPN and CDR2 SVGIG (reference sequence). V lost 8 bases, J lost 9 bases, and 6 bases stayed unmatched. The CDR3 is CARQGQGVSPLHF. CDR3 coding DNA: TGTGCCAGACAGGGACAGGGGGTTTCACCCCTCCACTTT.

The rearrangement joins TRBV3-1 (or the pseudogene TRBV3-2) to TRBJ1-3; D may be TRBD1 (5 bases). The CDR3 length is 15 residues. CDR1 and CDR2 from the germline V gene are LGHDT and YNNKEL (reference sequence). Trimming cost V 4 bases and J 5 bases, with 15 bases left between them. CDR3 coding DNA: TGTGCCAGCAGCCCTGACGGCGCAGGGAGAAACACCATATATTTT. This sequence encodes CASSPDGAGRNTIYF.

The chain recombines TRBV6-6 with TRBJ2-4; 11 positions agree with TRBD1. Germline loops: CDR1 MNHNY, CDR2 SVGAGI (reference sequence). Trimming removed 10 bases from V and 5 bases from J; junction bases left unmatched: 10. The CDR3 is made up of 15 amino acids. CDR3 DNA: TGTGCCACCATTCAAAGGACAGGGGGCCAAAACATTCAGTACTTC. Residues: CATIQRTGGQNIQYF.

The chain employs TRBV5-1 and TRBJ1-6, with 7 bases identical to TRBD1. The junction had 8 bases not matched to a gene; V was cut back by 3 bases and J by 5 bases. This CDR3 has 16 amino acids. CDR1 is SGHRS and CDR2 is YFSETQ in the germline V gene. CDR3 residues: CASSSFPGQNNSPLHF. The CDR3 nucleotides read TGCGCCAGCAGCTCCTTTCCGGGACAGAATAATTCACCCCTCCACTTT.

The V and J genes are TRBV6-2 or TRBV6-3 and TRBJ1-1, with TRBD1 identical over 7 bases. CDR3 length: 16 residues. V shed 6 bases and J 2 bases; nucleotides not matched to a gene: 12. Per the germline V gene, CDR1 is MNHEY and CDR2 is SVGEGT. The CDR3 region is CASSLRDSILNTEAFF. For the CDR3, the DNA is TGTGCCAGCAGCCTCCGGGACAGCATACTAAACACTGAAGCTTTCTTT.

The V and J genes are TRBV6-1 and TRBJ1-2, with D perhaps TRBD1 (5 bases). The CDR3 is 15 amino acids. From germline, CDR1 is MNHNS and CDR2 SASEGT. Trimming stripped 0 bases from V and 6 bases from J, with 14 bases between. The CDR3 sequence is CASSEALRGFHGYTF. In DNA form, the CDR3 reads TGTGCCAGCAGTGAAGCGCTTCGGGGGTTCCATGGCTACACCTTC.

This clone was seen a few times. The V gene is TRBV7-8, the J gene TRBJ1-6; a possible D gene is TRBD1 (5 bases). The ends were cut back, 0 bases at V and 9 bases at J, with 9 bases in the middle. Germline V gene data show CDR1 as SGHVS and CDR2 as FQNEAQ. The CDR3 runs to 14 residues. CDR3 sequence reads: CASSLAQGGSPLHF. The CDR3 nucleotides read TGTGCCAGCAGCTTAGCGCAGGGAGGTTCACCCCTCCACTTT.

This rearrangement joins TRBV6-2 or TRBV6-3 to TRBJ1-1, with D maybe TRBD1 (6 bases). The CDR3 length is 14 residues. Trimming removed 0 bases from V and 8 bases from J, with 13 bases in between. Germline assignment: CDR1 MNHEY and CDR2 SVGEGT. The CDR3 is CASSYSRGRGEAFF. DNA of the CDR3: TGTGCCAGCAGTTACTCGAGGGGCAGGGGAGAAGCTTTCTTT.

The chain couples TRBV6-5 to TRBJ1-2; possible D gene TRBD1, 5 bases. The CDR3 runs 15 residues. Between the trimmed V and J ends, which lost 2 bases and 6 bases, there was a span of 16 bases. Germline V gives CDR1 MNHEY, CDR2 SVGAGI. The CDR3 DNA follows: TGTGCCAGCAGTTACCAACGGGAGGACACTAATGGCTACACCTTC. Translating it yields CASSYQREDTNGYTF.

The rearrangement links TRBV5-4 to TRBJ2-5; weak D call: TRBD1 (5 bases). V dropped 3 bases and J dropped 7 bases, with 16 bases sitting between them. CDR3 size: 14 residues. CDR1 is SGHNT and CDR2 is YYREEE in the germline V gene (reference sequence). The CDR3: CASSSDSWVGTQYF. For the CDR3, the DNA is TGTGCCAGCAGCTCCGACAGCTGGGTAGGGACCCAGTACTTC.

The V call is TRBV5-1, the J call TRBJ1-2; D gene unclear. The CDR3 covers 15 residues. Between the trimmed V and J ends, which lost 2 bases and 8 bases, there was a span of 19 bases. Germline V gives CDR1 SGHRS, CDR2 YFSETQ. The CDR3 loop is CASSLEALGLGGYTF. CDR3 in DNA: TGCGCCAGCAGCTTAGAGGCACTAGGTTTGGGGGGCTACACCTTC.

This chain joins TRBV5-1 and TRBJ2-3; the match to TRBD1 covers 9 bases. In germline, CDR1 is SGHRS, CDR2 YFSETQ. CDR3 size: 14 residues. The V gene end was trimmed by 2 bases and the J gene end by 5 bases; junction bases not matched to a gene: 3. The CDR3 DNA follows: TGCGCCAGCAGCTTCAACAGGGGGCAAGATACGCAGTATTTT. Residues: CASSFNRGQDTQYF.

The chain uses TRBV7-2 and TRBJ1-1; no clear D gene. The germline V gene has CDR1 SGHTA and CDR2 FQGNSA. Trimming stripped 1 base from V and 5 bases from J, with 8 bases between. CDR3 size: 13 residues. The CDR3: CASSLGKETEAFF. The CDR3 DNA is TGTGCCAGCAGCTTAGGAAAGGAGACTGAAGCTTTCTTT.

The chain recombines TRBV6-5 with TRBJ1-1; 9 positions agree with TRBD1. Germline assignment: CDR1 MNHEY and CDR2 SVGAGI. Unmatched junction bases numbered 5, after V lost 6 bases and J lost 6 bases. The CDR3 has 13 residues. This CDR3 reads CASSGTGFPEAFF. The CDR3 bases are TGTGCCAGCAGCGGGACAGGGTTTCCTGAAGCTTTCTTT.

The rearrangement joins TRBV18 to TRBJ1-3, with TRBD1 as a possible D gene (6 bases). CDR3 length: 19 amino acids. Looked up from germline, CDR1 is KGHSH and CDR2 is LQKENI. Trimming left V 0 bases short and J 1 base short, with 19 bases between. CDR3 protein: CASSPPNGTPVGSGNTIYF. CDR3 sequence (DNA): TGTGCCAGCTCACCACCGAACGGGACACCCGTCGGATCTGGAAACACCATATATTTT.